This TCR beta chain was recorded in a study of a mutant IDH1 vaccine in newly diagnosed glioma. Time point given: week 47, end of study. Each dose delivered 300 ug of mutant IDH1 20-mer peptide subcutaneously with imiquimod. Clones were read by immunoSEQ multiplex PCR, and TCRdb kept only the in-frame ones, dropping some. Among approximately 56,000 clones listed, less than 65% were seen once. Germline V gene sequence: CDR1 SGHRS, CDR2 YFSETQ. This CDR3 has 13 residues. V lost 2 bases, J lost 2 bases, and 7 bases lay in between. Comments on this clone: The antigen is not known. The same CDR3 also results from other DNA sequences found in this sample.

This receptor was identified in a man aged 35-49 years with glioma. Some clones in this sample may be carry-over from other donors' samples. Here the sequenced sample was peripheral blood mononuclear cells (PBMCs), taken from a glioma patient whose treatment included an IDH1 peptide vaccine. V is TRBV5-1 and J is TRBJ1-1, with a weak D call TRBD1 (5 bases). In DNA form, the CDR3 reads TGCGCCAGCAGCTTAACAGGTAACACTGAAGCTTTCTTT. It codes for CASSLTGNTEAFF.